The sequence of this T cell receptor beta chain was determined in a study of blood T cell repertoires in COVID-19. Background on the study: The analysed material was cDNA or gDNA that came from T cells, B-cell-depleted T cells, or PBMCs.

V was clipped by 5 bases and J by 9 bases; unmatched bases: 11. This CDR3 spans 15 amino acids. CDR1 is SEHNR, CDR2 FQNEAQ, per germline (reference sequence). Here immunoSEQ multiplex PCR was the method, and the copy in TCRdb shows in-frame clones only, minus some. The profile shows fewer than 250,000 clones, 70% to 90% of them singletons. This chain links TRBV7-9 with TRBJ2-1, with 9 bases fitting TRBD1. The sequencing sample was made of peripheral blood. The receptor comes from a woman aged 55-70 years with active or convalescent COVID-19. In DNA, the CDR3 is TGTGCCAGCAGCGAGTCCGGGACAGGGACGACTGAGCAGTTCTTC. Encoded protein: CASSESGTGTTEQFF.